The source of this TCR beta chain is a study of blood T cell repertoires in COVID-19. Germline V lookup: CDR1 SNHLY, CDR2 FYNNEI. The CDR3 spans 14 residues. V dropped 8 bases and J dropped 7; count of bases not matched to a gene: 12. Repertoires were generated with immunoSEQ multiplex PCR, while TCRdb's copy carries only in-frame clones and drops some. The sample gives approximately 140,000 clones, 88% of which show up once; about 11% is in the top ten. This chain connects TRBV2 to TRBJ1-2, with 8 bases that match TRBD1. The sample comprised peripheral blood. This receptor was obtained from a man aged 50 or older with active or convalescent COVID-19. CDR3 coding DNA: TGTGCCAGCGGCAGGACAGGGTTAGATCGTGGCTACACCTTC. Translating it yields CASGRTGLDRGYTF.